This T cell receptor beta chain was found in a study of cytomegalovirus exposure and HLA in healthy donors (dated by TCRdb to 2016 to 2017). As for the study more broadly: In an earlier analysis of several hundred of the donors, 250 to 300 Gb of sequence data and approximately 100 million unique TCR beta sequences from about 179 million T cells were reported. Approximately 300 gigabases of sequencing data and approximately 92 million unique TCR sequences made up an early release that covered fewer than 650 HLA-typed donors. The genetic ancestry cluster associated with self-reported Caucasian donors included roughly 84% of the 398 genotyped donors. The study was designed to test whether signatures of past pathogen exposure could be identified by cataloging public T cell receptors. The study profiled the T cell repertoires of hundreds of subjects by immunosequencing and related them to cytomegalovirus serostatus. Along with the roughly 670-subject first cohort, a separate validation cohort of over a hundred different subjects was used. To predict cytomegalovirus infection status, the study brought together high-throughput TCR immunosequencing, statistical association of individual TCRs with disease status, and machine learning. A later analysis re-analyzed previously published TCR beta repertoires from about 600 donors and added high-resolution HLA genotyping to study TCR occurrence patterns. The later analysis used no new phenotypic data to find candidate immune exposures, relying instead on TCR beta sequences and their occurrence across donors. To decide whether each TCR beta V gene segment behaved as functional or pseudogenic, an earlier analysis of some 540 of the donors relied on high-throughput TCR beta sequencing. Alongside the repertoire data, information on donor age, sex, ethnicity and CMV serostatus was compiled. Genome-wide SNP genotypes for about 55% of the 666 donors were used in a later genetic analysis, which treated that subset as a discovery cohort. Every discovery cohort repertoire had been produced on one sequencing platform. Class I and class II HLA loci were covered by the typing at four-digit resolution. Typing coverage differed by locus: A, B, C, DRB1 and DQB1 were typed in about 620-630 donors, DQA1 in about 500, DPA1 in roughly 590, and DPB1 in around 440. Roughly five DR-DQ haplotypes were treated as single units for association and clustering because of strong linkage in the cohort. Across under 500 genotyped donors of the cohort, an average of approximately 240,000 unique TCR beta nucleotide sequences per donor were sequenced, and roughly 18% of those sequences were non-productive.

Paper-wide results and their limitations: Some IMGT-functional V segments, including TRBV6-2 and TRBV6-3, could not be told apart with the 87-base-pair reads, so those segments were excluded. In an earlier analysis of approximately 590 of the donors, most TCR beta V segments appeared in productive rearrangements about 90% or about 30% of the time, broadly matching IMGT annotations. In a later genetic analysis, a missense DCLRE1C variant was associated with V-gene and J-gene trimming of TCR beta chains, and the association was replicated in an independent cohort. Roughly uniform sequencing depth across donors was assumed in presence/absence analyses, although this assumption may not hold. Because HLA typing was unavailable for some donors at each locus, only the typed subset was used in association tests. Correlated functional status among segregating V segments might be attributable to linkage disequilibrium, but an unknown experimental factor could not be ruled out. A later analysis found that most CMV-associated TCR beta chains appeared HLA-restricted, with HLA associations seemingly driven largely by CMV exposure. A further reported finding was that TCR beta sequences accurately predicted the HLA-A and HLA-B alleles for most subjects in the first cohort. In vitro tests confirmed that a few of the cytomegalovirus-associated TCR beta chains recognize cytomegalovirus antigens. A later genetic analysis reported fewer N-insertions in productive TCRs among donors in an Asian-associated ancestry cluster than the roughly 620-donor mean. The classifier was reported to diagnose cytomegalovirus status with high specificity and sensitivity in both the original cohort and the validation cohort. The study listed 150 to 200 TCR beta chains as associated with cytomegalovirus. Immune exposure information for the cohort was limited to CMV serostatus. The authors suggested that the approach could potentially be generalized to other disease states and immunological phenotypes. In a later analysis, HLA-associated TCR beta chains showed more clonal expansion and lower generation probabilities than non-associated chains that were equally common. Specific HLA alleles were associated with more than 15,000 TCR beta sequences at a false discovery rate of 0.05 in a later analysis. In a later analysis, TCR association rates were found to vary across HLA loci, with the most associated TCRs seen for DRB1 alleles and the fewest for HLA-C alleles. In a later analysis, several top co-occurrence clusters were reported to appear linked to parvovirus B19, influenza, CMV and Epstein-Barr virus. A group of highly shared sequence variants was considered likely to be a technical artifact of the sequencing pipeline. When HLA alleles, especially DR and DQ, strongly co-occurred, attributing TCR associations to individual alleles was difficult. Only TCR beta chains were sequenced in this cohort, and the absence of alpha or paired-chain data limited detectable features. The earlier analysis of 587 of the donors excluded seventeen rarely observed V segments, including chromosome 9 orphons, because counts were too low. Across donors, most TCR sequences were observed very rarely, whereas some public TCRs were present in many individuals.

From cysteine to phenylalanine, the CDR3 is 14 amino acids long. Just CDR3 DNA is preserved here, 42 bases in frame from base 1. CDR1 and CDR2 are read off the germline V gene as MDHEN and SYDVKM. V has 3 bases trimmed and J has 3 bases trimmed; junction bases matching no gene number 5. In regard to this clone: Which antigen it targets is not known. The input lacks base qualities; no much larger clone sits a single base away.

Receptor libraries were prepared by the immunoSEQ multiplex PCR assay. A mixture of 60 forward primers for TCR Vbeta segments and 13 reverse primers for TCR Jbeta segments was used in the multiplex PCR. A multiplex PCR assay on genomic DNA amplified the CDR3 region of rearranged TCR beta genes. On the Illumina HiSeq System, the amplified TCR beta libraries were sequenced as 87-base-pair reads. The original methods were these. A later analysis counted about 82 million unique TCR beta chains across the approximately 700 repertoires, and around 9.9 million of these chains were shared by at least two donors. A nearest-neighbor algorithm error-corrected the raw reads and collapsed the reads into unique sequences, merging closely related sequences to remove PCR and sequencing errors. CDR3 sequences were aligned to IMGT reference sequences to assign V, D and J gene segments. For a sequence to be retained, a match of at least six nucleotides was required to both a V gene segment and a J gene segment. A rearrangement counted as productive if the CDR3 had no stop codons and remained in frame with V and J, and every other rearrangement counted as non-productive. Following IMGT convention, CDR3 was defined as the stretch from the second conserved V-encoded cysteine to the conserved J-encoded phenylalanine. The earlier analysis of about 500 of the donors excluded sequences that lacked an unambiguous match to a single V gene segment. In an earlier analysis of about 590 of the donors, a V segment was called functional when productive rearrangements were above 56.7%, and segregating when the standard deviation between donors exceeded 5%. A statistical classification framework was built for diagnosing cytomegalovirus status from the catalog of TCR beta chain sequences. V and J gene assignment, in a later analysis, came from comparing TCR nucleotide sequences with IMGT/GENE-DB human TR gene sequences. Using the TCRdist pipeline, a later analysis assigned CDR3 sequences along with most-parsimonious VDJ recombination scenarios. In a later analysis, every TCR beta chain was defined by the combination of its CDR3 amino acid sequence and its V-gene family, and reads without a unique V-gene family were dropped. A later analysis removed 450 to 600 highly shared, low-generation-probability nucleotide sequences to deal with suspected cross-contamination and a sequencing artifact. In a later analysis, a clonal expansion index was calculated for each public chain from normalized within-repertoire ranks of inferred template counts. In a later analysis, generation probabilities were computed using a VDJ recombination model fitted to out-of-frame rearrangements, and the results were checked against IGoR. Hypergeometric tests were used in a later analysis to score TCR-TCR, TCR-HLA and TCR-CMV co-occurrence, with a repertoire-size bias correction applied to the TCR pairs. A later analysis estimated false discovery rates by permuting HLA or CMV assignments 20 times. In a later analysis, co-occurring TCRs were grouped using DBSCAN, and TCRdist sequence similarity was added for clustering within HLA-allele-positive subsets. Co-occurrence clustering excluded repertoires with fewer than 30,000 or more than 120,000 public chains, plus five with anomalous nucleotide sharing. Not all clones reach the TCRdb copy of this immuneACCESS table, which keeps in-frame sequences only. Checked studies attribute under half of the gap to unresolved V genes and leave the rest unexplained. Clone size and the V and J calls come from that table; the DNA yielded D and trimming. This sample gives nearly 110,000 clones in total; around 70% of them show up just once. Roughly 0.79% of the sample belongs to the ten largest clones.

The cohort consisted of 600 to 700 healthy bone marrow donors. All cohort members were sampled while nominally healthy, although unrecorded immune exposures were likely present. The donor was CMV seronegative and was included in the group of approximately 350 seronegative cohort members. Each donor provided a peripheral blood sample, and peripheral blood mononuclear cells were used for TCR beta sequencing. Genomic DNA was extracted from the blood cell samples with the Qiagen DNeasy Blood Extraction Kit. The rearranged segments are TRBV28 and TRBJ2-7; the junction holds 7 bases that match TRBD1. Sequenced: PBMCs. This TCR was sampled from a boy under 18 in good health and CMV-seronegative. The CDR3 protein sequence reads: CASSFTGANYEQYF. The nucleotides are TGTGCCAGCAGTTTTACAGGGGCGAACTACGAGCAGTACTTC.